This T cell receptor beta chain was found in a study of T cell responses to AZD1222 COVID-19 vaccine. To note about this clone: Its antigen is as yet unknown.

Sequenced by immunoSEQ multiplex PCR; TCRdb stores in-frame clones only, minus some. The sample has 90,000 to 110,000 clones; approximately 87% are singletons. The CDR3 has 19 amino acids. Per the germline V gene, CDR1 is LNHNV and CDR2 is YYDKDF (reference sequence). V shed 5 bases and J 0 bases; nucleotides not matched to a gene: 14. General study points: There were mostly white British donors and more females than males, and clonal diversity was possibly underestimated. At 160-218 and 743-854, vaccine-associated CD4 TCRs were dominant, and they spanned spike. Increased Spike-specific TCR breadth and depth were observed after two AZD1222 doses.

The chain couples TRBV15 to TRBJ1-3, with 9 bases identical to TRBD1. This receptor was obtained from an adult in good health. The sequences come from peripheral blood, collected on day 0 of AZD1222 vaccination. This CDR3 is CATSLLTRTGDYSGNTIYF. CDR3 nucleotides: TGTGCCACCAGCCTCCTCACTAGGACAGGGGACTACTCTGGAAACACCATATATTTT.